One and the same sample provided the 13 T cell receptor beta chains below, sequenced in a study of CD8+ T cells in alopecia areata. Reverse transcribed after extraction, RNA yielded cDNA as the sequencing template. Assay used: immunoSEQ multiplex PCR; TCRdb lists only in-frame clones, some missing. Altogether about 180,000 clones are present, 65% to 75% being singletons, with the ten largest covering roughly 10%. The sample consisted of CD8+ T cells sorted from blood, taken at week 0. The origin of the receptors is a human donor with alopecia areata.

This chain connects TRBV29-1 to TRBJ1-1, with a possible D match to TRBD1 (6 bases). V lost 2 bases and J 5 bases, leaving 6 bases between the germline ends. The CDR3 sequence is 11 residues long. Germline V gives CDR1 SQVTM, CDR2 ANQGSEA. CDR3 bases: TGCAGCGTTGAACAGGGGACTGAAGCTTTCTTT. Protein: CSVEQGTEAFF.

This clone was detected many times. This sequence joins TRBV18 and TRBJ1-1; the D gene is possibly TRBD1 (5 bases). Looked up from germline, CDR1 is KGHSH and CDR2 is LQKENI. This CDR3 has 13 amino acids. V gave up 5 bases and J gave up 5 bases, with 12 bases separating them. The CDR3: CASSEVSGTEAFF. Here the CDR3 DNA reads TGTGCCAGCTCAGAGGTCTCAGGGACTGAAGCTTTCTTT. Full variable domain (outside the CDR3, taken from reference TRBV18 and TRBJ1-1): NAGVMQNPRHLVRRRGQEARLRCSPMKGHSHVYWYRQLPEEGLKFMVYLQKENIIDESGMPKERFSAEFPKEGPSILRIQQVVRGDSAAYFCASSEVSGTEAFFGQGTRLTVV.

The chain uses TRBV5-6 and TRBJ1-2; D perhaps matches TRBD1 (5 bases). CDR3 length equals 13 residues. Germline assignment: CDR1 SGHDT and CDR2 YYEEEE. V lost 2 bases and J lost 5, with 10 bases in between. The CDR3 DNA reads TGTGCCAGCAGCTTAGGGACTTCGTATGGCTACACCTTC. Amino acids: CASSLGTSYGYTF.

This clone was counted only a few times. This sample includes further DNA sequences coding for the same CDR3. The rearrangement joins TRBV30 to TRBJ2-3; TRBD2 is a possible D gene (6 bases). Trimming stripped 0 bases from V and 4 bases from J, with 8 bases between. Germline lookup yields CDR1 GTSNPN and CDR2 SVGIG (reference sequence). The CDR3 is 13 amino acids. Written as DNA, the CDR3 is TGTGCCTGGAGTGTAGGAGGGGCAGATACGCAGTATTTT. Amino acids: CAWSVGGADTQYF.

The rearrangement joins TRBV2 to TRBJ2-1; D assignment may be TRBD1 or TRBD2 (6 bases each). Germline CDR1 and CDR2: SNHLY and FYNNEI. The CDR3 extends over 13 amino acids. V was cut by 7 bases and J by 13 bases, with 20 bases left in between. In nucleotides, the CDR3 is TGTGCCAGCAAAGGGGGGCTCGCCAATCACCAGTTCTTC. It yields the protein CASKGGLANHQFF.

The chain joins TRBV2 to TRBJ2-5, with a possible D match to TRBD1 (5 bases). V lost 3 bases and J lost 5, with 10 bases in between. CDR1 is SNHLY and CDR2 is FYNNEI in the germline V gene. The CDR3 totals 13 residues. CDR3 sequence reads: CASSEFRVETQYF. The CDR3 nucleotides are TGTGCCAGCAGTGAGTTCAGGGTGGAGACCCAGTACTTC.

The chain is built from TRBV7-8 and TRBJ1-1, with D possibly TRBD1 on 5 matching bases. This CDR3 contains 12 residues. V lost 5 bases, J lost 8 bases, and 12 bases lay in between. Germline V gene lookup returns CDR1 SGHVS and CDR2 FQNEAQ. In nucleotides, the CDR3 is TGTGCCAGCAGCGTCGGGACGGCCGAAGCTTTCTTT. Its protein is CASSVGTAEAFF.

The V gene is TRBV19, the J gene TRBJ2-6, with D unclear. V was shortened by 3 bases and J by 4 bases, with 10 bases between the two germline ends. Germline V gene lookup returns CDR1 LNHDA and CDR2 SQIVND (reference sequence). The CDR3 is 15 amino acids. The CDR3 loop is CASSIGVAGANVLTF. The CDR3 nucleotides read TGTGCCAGTAGTATCGGAGTAGCAGGGGCCAACGTCCTGACTTTC.

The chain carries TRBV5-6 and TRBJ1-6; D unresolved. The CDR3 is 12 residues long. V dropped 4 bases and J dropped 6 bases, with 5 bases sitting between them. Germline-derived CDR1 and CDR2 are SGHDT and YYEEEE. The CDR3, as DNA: TGTGCCAGCAGCGGAAGTAATTCACCCCTCCACTTT. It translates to CASSGSNSPLHF.

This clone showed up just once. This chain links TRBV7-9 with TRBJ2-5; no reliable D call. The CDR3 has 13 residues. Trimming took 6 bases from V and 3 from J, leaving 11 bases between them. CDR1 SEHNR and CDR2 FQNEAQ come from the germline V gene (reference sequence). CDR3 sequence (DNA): TGTGCCAGCAGTTCGCCGTTCGAAGAGACCCAGTACTTC. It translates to CASSSPFEETQYF.

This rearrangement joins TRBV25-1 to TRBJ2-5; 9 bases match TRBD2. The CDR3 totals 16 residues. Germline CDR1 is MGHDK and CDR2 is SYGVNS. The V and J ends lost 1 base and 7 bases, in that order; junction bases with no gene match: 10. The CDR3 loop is CASSELVSGGGLTQYF. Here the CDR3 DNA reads TGTGCCAGCAGTGAATTGGTTAGCGGGGGCGGCTTGACCCAGTACTTC.

CDR3 protein: CASSFESVSYNSPLHF. The CDR3 region has the DNA TGTGCCAGCAGCTTTGAGTCCGTCTCCTATAATTCACCCCTCCACTTT. This sequence joins TRBV7-9 and TRBJ1-6; D uncertain. Germline CDR1 reads SEHNR; CDR2 reads FQNEAQ (reference sequence). With 3 bases removed from V and 0 bases from J, the gap between germline ends came to 9 bases. The CDR3 is made up of 16 amino acids.

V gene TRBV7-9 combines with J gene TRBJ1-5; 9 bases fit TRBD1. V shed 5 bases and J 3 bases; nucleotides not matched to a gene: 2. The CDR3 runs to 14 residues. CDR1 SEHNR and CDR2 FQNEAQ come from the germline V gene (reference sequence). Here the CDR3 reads CASSGTGNNQPQHF. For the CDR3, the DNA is TGTGCCAGCAGCGGGACAGGGAACAATCAGCCCCAGCATTTT.